The rows below give T cell receptor beta chains drawn from one sample of a study of blood T cell repertoires in COVID-19. Assay used: immunoSEQ multiplex PCR; TCRdb lists only in-frame clones, some missing. In the table there are tens of thousands of clones, around 87% of which are singletons. The sequenced sample consisted of peripheral blood. Receptors were obtained from a middle-aged man with active COVID-19. Each CDR3 is given with its conserved first and last residue. Fields, in order: D gene, V gene, clone size, J gene, CDR3 protein, CDR3 DNA. The D gene is left open where the match is weak. Size is stated for part of the rows, as once, few or many counts, or as a class when the clone is expanded.

>-|TRBV28|-|TRBJ1-2
CASSFPGSLYGYTF
TGTGCCAGCAGTTTCCCGGGATCGCTCTATGGCTACACCTTC
>-|TRBV19|-|TRBJ1-6
CASSAGASSNSPLHF
TGTGCCAGTAGTGCTGGGGCCTCCAGTAATTCACCCCTCCACTTT
>-|TRBV14|-|TRBJ2-5
CASSSGGRQETQYF
TGTGCCAGCAGTTCTGGAGGGAGGCAAGAGACCCAGTACTTC
>-|TRBV27|-|TRBJ2-7
CASRLEGGYEQYF
TGTGCCAGCAGACTCGAGGGGGGGTACGAGCAGTACTTC
>-|TRBV18|-|TRBJ2-3
CASSGMASSTDTQYF
TGTGCCAGCTCCGGGATGGCCTCTAGCACAGATACGCAGTATTTT
>-|TRBV3-1/TRBV3-2|few|TRBJ1-1
CASSQEFGGEAFF
TGTGCCAGCAGCCAAGAGTTCGGGGGGGAAGCTTTCTTT
>-|TRBV12-3/TRBV12-4|-|TRBJ2-1
CASSWGGEQFF
TGTGCCAGCAGTTGGGGCGGTGAGCAGTTCTTC
>-|TRBV7-2|-|TRBJ1-5
CASSLTASPYSNQPQHF
TGTGCCAGCAGCTTGACAGCATCACCCTATAGCAATCAGCCCCAGCATTTT
>-|TRBV10-3|-|TRBJ1-5
CAISESAGSQPQHF
TGTGCCATCAGTGAGTCCGCCGGGAGTCAGCCCCAGCATTTT
>TRBD2|TRBV9|-|TRBJ2-1
CASSFGLAGRDEQFF
TGTGCCAGCAGCTTCGGACTAGCGGGACGAGATGAGCAGTTCTTC
>TRBD1|TRBV3-1/TRBV3-2|-|TRBJ1-3
CASSLRSTGTGNTIYF
TGTGCCAGCAGCCTACGGTCGACAGGGACTGGAAACACCATATATTTT
>-|TRBV4-3|-|TRBJ2-1
CASSRMGPDSSYNEQFF
TGCGCCAGCAGCCGGATGGGGCCGGACAGCTCCTACAATGAGCAGTTCTTC
>TRBD2|TRBV6-2/TRBV6-3|-|TRBJ2-1
CASSSGLAGEGADEQFF
TGTGCCAGCAGTTCTGGACTAGCGGGAGAGGGGGCGGATGAGCAGTTCTTC
>TRBD2|TRBV11-2|-|TRBJ2-1
CASSLTGLANNEQFF
TGTGCCAGCAGCCTAACGGGACTAGCTAACAATGAGCAGTTCTTC
>-|TRBV5-6|-|TRBJ2-5
CASSLALQETQYF
TGTGCCAGCAGCTTGGCTCTCCAAGAGACCCAGTACTTC
>-|TRBV29-1|once|TRBJ1-2
CSVDRPGIFGYGYTF
TGCAGCGTTGACCGGCCAGGGATATTCGGTTATGGCTACACCTTC
>TRBD2|TRBV5-1|few|TRBJ2-5
CASRTSGQETQYF
TGCGCCAGCAGAACTAGCGGCCAAGAGACCCAGTACTTC
>-|TRBV29-1|-|TRBJ2-1
CSVVKESSYNEQFF
TGCAGCGTTGTAAAGGAGAGCTCCTACAATGAGCAGTTCTTC
>TRBD1|TRBV27|-|TRBJ1-2
CASSTDRGAYGYTF
TGTGCCAGCAGTACGGACAGGGGAGCCTATGGCTACACCTTC
>-|TRBV19|few|TRBJ2-3
CASSIGWSTDTQYF
TGTGCCAGTAGTATCGGGTGGAGCACAGATACGCAGTATTTT
>-|TRBV12-3/TRBV12-4|-|TRBJ2-7
CASSLFSYEQYF
TGTGCCAGCAGTTTATTCAGTTACGAGCAGTACTTC
>TRBD1|TRBV7-2|-|TRBJ1-5
CASSSQGALNQPQHF
TGTGCCAGCAGCTCACAGGGGGCACTCAATCAGCCCCAGCATTTT
>TRBD2|TRBV4-3|-|TRBJ2-1
CASSQGTSRNNEQFF
TGCGCCAGCAGCCAAGGGACTAGTAGGAACAATGAGCAGTTCTTC
>-|TRBV29-1|few|TRBJ1-2
CSVEGGDIYGYTF
TGCAGCGTTGAAGGAGGGGACATCTATGGCTACACCTTC
>TRBD1|TRBV5-8|-|TRBJ1-2
CASSSGTAMAYGYTF
TGTGCCAGCAGTTCCGGGACAGCAATGGCCTATGGCTACACCTTC
>TRBD1|TRBV18|-|TRBJ1-1
CASSRQGSRENTEAFF
TGTGCCAGCTCACGACAGGGGAGTAGGGAAAACACTGAAGCTTTCTTT
>TRBD1|TRBV5-1|-|TRBJ1-1
CASTPNRGQNSEAFF
TGCGCCAGCACCCCAAACAGGGGGCAAAACTCTGAAGCTTTCTTT
>-|TRBV6-5|-|TRBJ2-7
CASSSDFGAGGEQYF
TGTGCCAGCAGTTCGGACTTCGGGGCCGGGGGAGAGCAGTACTTC
>-|TRBV19|-|TRBJ2-2
CASSIQGSRGGELFF
TGTGCCAGTAGTATTCAGGGGAGCAGGGGCGGGGAGCTGTTTTTT
>TRBD1|TRBV28|-|TRBJ1-2
CASSLWDREGSYTF
TGTGCCAGCAGTTTATGGGACAGGGAGGGGTCCTACACCTTC
>TRBD2|TRBV19|-|TRBJ2-2
CASGLAGDITGELFF
TGTGCCAGTGGGCTAGCGGGCGATATCACCGGGGAGCTGTTTTTT
>TRBD2|TRBV11-2|few|TRBJ2-7
CASSLGWVSGSPGEQYF
TGTGCCAGCAGCTTAGGTTGGGTTAGCGGGAGTCCTGGCGAGCAGTACTTC
>-|TRBV11-1|-|TRBJ2-7
CASSIGWSSYEQYF
TGTGCCAGCAGCATAGGGTGGAGTTCCTACGAGCAGTACTTC
>TRBD1|TRBV19|-|TRBJ2-1
CASSITGTGFRLEQFF
TGTGCCAGTAGTATAACCGGGACAGGTTTCAGGCTTGAGCAGTTCTTC
>TRBD1|TRBV28|-|TRBJ2-7
CASRRGGQGPYEQYF
TGTGCCAGCAGGCGGGGTGGACAGGGACCCTACGAGCAGTACTTC
>-|TRBV5-5|once|TRBJ2-2
CASSPRTARDTGELFF
TGTGCCAGCAGCCCCCGGACAGCGCGGGACACCGGGGAGCTGTTTTTT
>TRBD1|TRBV7-2|-|TRBJ1-1
CASSPSPGTGVGTEAFF
TGTGCCAGCAGCCCCAGTCCCGGGACAGGGGTCGGCACTGAAGCTTTCTTT
>-|TRBV15|once|TRBJ1-4
CATSRGGGSTNEKLFF
TGTGCCACCAGCAGGGGAGGAGGGTCAACTAATGAAAAACTGTTTTTT
>-|TRBV7-2|-|TRBJ2-3
CASSFSGADTQYF
TGTGCCAGCAGCTTTTCGGGGGCAGATACGCAGTATTTT
>-|TRBV10-3|few|TRBJ1-3
CAISEAVAHTIYF
TGTGCCATCAGTGAGGCGGTGGCACACACCATATATTTT
>-|TRBV19|once|TRBJ1-1
CASSRQVNTEAFF
TGTGCCAGTAGCAGGCAAGTGAACACTGAAGCTTTCTTT
>-|TRBV28|-|TRBJ1-2
CASSFSGASNYGYTF
TGTGCCAGCAGTTTTTCAGGGGCCTCTAACTATGGCTACACCTTC
>TRBD2|TRBV10-3|-|TRBJ2-3
CAISVSGKTDTQYF
TGTGCCATCAGTGTTAGCGGGAAGACAGATACGCAGTATTTT
>-|TRBV4-3|-|TRBJ1-1
CASSQIHLGADTEAFF
TGCGCCAGCAGCCAAATTCATCTAGGGGCGGACACTGAAGCTTTCTTT